This T cell receptor beta chain was identified during a study of blood T cell repertoires in COVID-19. Study overall: The study drew acute and convalescent COVID-19 samples from the United States, Italy and Spain.

In the study's own analysis: It was from reference gene primer amplification that nucleated cell counts were estimated. Clones were read by immunoSEQ multiplex PCR, and TCRdb kept only the in-frame ones, dropping some. V, J and clone size derive from that table, while D and trimming were established from the DNA sequence. The data show under 60,000 clones, around nine tenths seen once. CDR1 SGHRS and CDR2 YFSETQ come from the germline V gene. There are 15 residues in the CDR3. Trimming cost V 5 bases and J 3 bases; bases outside gene matches: 9. The rearrangement uses TRBV5-1 and TRBJ1-1; 8 bases are a match to TRBD1. This sequence was found in a human donor with active COVID-19. The donor label of this sample is uncertain. Input material: peripheral blood. The CDR3, as DNA: TGCGCCAGCAGACAAAAGACAGGGGCGGACACTGAAGCTTTCTTT. It is translated as CASRQKTGADTEAFF.